The present TCR beta chain was sequenced within a study of CD8+CD57+ T cells in acquired aplastic anemia. In patients chosen for sequencing, flow cytometry had shown CD8+CD57+ cell expansion. The J segment lost 7 bases and the V segment lost 0 bases, leaving 11 bases of the junction unmatched. The CDR3 runs 17 residues. Looked up from germline, CDR1 is SGDLS and CDR2 is YYNGEE. Profiling of TCR beta VDJ combinations and CDR3 sequences used genomic DNA as template. TCRdb ran MiXCR on the reads and lists one entry per CDR3 protein. The sample contains 450,000 to 550,000 distinct CDR3 sequences, around a third of which appear only once.

The chain employs TRBV9 and TRBJ2-2, with 8 bases lining up with TRBD2. This sequence originates from a human donor with aplastic anemia. The sample was sorted CD4+, CD8+, or CD8+CD57+ T cells (not recorded which) from PBMCs. CDR3 sequence: CASSVAGSAGVSGELFF. DNA of the CDR3: TGTGCCAGCAGCGTAGCAGGGTCAGCGGGGGTAAGCGGGGAGCTGTTTTTT.